The following is a T cell receptor (beta chain) sequence with its context. This sample was included in a study of blood T cell repertoires in COVID-19. For the study at large: Samples representing acute and convalescent COVID-19 were sourced from the United States, Italy and Spain. The cDNA or gDNA used as material had been derived from T cells, B-cell-depleted T cells, or PBMCs.

The germline V gene has CDR1 SGHTA and CDR2 FQGTGA. The CDR3 contains 16 residues. Trimming shortened V by 5 bases and J by 0 bases, and 17 bases separated the two germline ends. In the authors' methods: Amplified reference gene primers provided the basis for estimating nucleated cell counts. Libraries were prepared by immunoSEQ multiplex PCR; TCRdb keeps only in-frame clonotypes and omits some of them. The DNA gave D and trimming, while V, J and clone size come from that table. The sample contains approximately 44,000 clones, 92% of which appear only once. V gene TRBV7-3 combines with J gene TRBJ2-7; tentatively, D is TRBD1 (6 bases). The source is a human donor in a cohort sampled during active COVID-19. Sequenced input: peripheral blood. CDR3 bases: TGTGCCAGCAGCCCGCGAGGGGGAGAGTCCTCCTACGAGCAGTACTTC. Translating it yields CASSPRGGESSYEQYF.